Presented here are 24 T cell receptor beta chains from one specimen sequenced in a study of blood T cell repertoires in COVID-19. Sequencing was performed with immunoSEQ multiplex PCR; in TCRdb, only in-frame clones are kept and a portion is missing. The table has around 460,000 clones, around 90% seen once. The source material was peripheral blood. All receptors come from a man younger than 35 with COVID-19, enrolled during active disease.

The chain has TRBV5-1 and TRBJ2-5; the D gene is possibly TRBD1 (5 bases). Germline V gives CDR1 SGHRS, CDR2 YFSETQ. V was cut by 0 bases and J by 4 bases, with 16 bases left in between. CDR3 length: 16 residues. The CDR3 coding sequence is TGCGCCAGCAGCTTGGCGGTCCCCGGGCAGGGAGAGACCCAGTACTTC. Amino acids: CASSLAVPGQGETQYF.

The rearrangement links TRBV5-1 to TRBJ1-2; 7 positions match TRBD1. CDR3 size: 14 residues. CDR1 is SGHRS, CDR2 YFSETQ, per germline. Losses at the gene ends were 1 base for V and 3 bases for J; bases not matched to a gene: 3. The CDR3 protein is CASSLRQGDYGYTF. In DNA, the CDR3 is TGCGCCAGCAGCTTGAGGCAGGGGGACTATGGCTACACCTTC.

V is TRBV18 and J is TRBJ1-1; a weak D match, TRBD1 (5 bases). The CDR3 has 13 amino acids. Trimming shortened V by 3 bases and J by 3 bases, and 8 bases separated the two germline ends. Germline lookup yields CDR1 KGHSH and CDR2 LQKENI. The CDR3 loop reads CASSPTQDTEAFF. In DNA form, the CDR3 reads TGTGCCAGCTCACCTACACAGGACACTGAAGCTTTCTTT.

This rearrangement joins TRBV7-2 to TRBJ1-4, with D tentatively TRBD1 (5 bases). This CDR3 is 14 amino acids long. The germline V gene encodes CDR1 SGHTA and CDR2 FQGNSA. V gave up 3 bases and J gave up 8 bases, with 13 bases separating them. The CDR3 bases are TGTGCCAGCAGCTTCACGGGGGTGGGAGAAAAACTGTTTTTT. This gives the protein CASSFTGVGEKLFF. The full variable domain, with the rest looked up from reference TRBV7-2 and TRBJ1-4, is GAGVSQSPSNKVTEKGKDVELRCDPISGHTALYWYRQSLGQGLEFLIYFQGNSAPDKSGLPSDRFSAERTGGSVSTLTIQRTQQEDSAVYLCASSFTGVGEKLFFGSGTQLSVL.

V gene TRBV19 combines with J gene TRBJ2-3; TRBD2 aligns across 10 bases. V lost 5 bases, J lost 1 base, and 6 bases stayed unmatched. The CDR3 covers 16 residues. Germline V gives CDR1 LNHDA, CDR2 SQIVND (reference sequence). CDR3 DNA sequence: TGTGCCAGTAGTGGATCTAGCGGGAGCCGCACAGATACGCAGTATTTT. Translating gives CASSGSSGSRTDTQYF.

This CDR3 is CASSSEAGTSGRESETQYF. The CDR3 DNA is TGTGCCAGCAGTTCCGAGGCCGGGACTAGCGGGAGGGAGTCAGAGACCCAGTACTTC. The J gene is TRBJ2-5, the V gene TRBV27; the match to TRBD2 covers 16 bases. The germline gives CDR1 MNHEY, CDR2 SMNVEV (reference sequence). This CDR3 region has 19 residues. With V trimmed by 4 bases and J by 4 bases, 12 bases remained unmatched.

The rearrangement joins TRBV3-1 (or the pseudogene TRBV3-2) to TRBJ1-5, with 9 bases aligning to TRBD1. Losses at the gene ends were 4 bases for V and 4 bases for J; bases not matched to a gene: 2. This CDR3 is built from 14 residues. Germline-derived CDR1 and CDR2 are LGHDT and YNNKEL (reference sequence). The CDR3, as DNA: TGTGCCAGCAGCCCCGGGACAGGGAATCAGCCCCAGCATTTT. Translating it yields CASSPGTGNQPQHF.

This chain joins TRBV7-3 and TRBJ2-5, with no clear D. The length of the CDR3 is 11 residues. The V gene's germline CDR1 is SGHTA and CDR2 FQGTGA. Trimming shortened V by 5 bases and J by 3 bases, and 4 bases separated the two germline ends. The CDR3 region is CASSQEETQYF. CDR3 nucleotides: TGTGCCAGCAGCCAGGAAGAGACCCAGTACTTC. The full variable domain, in which reference TRBV7-3 and TRBJ2-5 provide the parts outside the CDR3, is GAGVSQTPSNKVTEKGKYVELRCDPISGHTALYWYRQSLGQGPEFLIYFQGTGAADDSGLPNDRFFAVRPEGSVSTLKIQRTERGDSAVYLCASSQEETQYFGPGTRLLVL.

The rearrangement uses TRBV7-9 and TRBJ2-2; the D gene is possibly TRBD1 (6 bases). CDR3 size: 16 residues. Germline loops: CDR1 SEHNR, CDR2 FQNEAQ (reference sequence). V lost 5 bases and J 4 bases, leaving 17 bases between the germline ends. For the CDR3, the DNA is TGTGCCAGCAGCCGGCGGCAGGGGAGTGGCACCGGGGAGCTGTTTTTT. It yields the protein CASSRRQGSGTGELFF.

V is TRBV5-1 and J is TRBJ2-1; TRBD1 might be the D (5 bases). V lost 0 bases, J lost 5 bases, and 9 bases lay in between. CDR1 and CDR2 from the germline V gene are SGHRS and YFSETQ. CDR3 length: 14 residues. CDR3 nucleotide sequence: TGCGCCAGCAGCTTGGGGGGCTGGGACAATGAGCAGTTCTTC. Its translation is CASSLGGWDNEQFF.

The V call is TRBV6-6, the J call TRBJ2-7; possible D gene TRBD1, 5 bases. V lost 5 bases and J lost 1, with 9 bases in between. This CDR3 spans 13 amino acids. Germline V CDR1 and CDR2: MNHNY, SVGAGI (reference sequence). The CDR3 DNA reads TGTGCCAGCAGTGGCGACAGTTCCTACGAGCAGTACTTC. Amino acids: CASSGDSSYEQYF.

As concerns this clone: Other DNA sequences from this sample encode an identical CDR3 as well. The rearrangement links TRBV6-5 to TRBJ2-1; TRBD2 is a possible D gene (6 bases). The CDR3 has 15 amino acids. The V gene's germline CDR1 is MNHEY and CDR2 SVGAGI. V lost 0 bases, J lost 1 base, and 7 bases lay in between. CDR3 in amino acids: CASSYSRESYNEQFF. The CDR3 DNA sequence: TGTGCCAGCAGTTACTCTCGGGAGTCCTACAATGAGCAGTTCTTC.

V usage is TRBV5-6 and J usage is TRBJ2-3, with 11 bases lining up with TRBD1. The ends lost 7 bases at V and 2 bases at J; junction bases unmatched: 6. Germline assignment: CDR1 SGHDT and CDR2 YYEEEE. The CDR3 extends over 15 amino acids. CDR3 nucleotides: TGTGCCAGCGCCCGGGACAGGGGGTCCACAGATACGCAGTATTTT. Its translation: CASARDRGSTDTQYF. The variable domain in full, with the rest retrieved from reference TRBV5-6 and TRBJ2-3, is DAGVTQSPTHLIKTRGQQVTLRCSPKSGHDTVSWYQQALGQGPQFIFQYYEEEERQRGNFPDRFSGHQFPNYSSELNVNALLLGDSALYLCASARDRGSTDTQYFGPGTRLTVL.

This clone was observed a single time. This chain connects TRBV6-6 to TRBJ1-6, with 9 bases lining up with TRBD1. V was clipped by 5 bases and J by 1 base; unmatched bases: 9. Germline CDR1 is MNHNY and CDR2 is SVGAGI (reference sequence). CDR3 length: 18 residues. CDR3 bases: TGTGCCAGCAGTCCCCGGGACAGGGCGGGGTCCTATAATTCACCCCTCCACTTT. Its translation is CASSPRDRAGSYNSPLHF.

This chain uses TRBV4-2 with TRBJ2-7; D ambiguous. The CDR3 extends over 16 amino acids. Trimming removed 1 base from V and 2 bases from J, with 15 bases in between. Per germline, CDR1 LGHNA and CDR2 YNFKEQ. Written as DNA, the CDR3 is TGTGCCAGCAGCCAAGTCGCGTCCCAACCAACCTACGAGCAGTACTTC. It encodes CASSQVASQPTYEQYF.

This chain links TRBV13 with TRBJ2-7; 9 nucleotides match TRBD1. This CDR3 has 15 amino acids. Germline CDR1 is PRHDT and CDR2 is FYEKMQ (reference sequence). V shed 0 bases and J 1 base; nucleotides not matched to a gene: 1. The DNA of the CDR3 is TGTGCCAGCAGCTTAGGGACAGGGGGATCCTACGAGCAGTACTTC. Its translation is CASSLGTGGSYEQYF.

This clone was counted a few times. This rearrangement joins TRBV10-1 to TRBJ2-7, with a possible D match to TRBD1 (5 bases). The CDR3 length is 14 residues. V lost 2 bases and J lost 0, with 8 bases in between. CDR1 is WNHNN, CDR2 SYGVQD, per germline (reference sequence). The chain's CDR3 is CASSERTNSYEQYF. Written as DNA, the CDR3 is TGCGCCAGCAGTGAGAGGACAAACTCCTACGAGCAGTACTTC.

This rearrangement joins TRBV6-5 to TRBJ1-6, with no clear D. The ends were cut back, 0 bases at V and 10 bases at J, with 13 bases in the middle. CDR3 size: 15 residues. Germline-derived CDR1 and CDR2 are MNHEY and SVGAGI. The DNA for the CDR3 is TGTGCCAGCAGTTACTCGAGCGGCGGGTGGTCACCCCTCCACTTT. It yields the protein CASSYSSGGWSPLHF.

The chain recombines TRBV5-4 with TRBJ2-5; D uncertain. The germline gives CDR1 SGHNT, CDR2 YYREEE (reference sequence). The CDR3 sequence is 15 residues long. Trimming removed 4 bases at V and 0 bases at J, with 13 bases between. CDR3 nucleotide sequence: TGTGCCAGCAGCCTTAAGCAGGCCAACCAAGAGACCCAGTACTTC. It translates to CASSLKQANQETQYF.

The chain combines TRBV6-1 with TRBJ1-1; 9 bases match TRBD1. Losses at the gene ends were 4 bases for V and 1 base for J; bases not matched to a gene: 7. CDR1 is MNHNS and CDR2 is SASEGT in the germline V gene. CDR3 length equals 16 residues. CDR3 DNA: TGTGCCAGCAGTGCTACCTGGGGACAGGGGAACACTGAAGCTTTCTTT. Translation gives CASSATWGQGNTEAFF.

The chain recombines TRBV5-4 with TRBJ2-7; D may be TRBD2 (6 bases). Germline V gives CDR1 SGHNT, CDR2 YYREEE (reference sequence). The CDR3 has 15 amino acids. The V end was cut by 2 bases, the J end by 6 bases, with 18 bases between. CDR3 in amino acids: CASSLKIAVQGEQYF. The CDR3 DNA reads as TGTGCCAGCAGCTTAAAGATAGCGGTTCAGGGCGAGCAGTACTTC.

The chain couples TRBV7-8 to TRBJ1-3; TRBD1 matches at 8 bases. In germline, CDR1 is SGHVS, CDR2 FQNEAQ. CDR3 length: 15 amino acids. J gave up 4 bases and V 1 base, and 3 bases lay outside the gene matches. The CDR3 spells CASSLVRTGGNTIYF. The CDR3 coding sequence is TGTGCCAGCAGCTTAGTCAGGACAGGGGGAAACACCATATATTTT.

This chain links TRBV27 with TRBJ1-5; weak D call: TRBD1 (6 bases). The ends were cut back, 6 bases at V and 2 bases at J, with 11 bases in the middle. Germline CDR1 reads MNHEY; CDR2 reads SMNVEV (reference sequence). This CDR3 contains 14 residues. The CDR3 DNA sequence: TGTGCCAGCAGGCAGGGGATAGGCAATCAGCCCCAGCATTTT. Translated, it gives CASRQGIGNQPQHF.

V usage is TRBV5-1 and J usage is TRBJ2-2; perhaps TRBD2 as D (6 bases). The CDR3 totals 16 residues. Germline V lookup: CDR1 SGHRS, CDR2 YFSETQ. V was cut by 0 bases and J by 4 bases, with 13 bases left in between. The DNA of the CDR3 is TGCGCCAGCAGCTTGGGCAGGTGGAGGGGCACCGGGGAGCTGTTTTTT. Translation: CASSLGRWRGTGELFF.